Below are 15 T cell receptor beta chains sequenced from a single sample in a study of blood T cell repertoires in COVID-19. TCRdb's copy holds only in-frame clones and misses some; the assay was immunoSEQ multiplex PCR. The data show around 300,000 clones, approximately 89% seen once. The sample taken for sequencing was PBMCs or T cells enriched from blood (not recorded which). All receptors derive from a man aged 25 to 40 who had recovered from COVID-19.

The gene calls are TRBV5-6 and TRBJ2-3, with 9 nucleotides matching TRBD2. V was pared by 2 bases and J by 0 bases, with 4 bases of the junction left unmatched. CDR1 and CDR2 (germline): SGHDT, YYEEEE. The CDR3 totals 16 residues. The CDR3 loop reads CASSLALAGSTDTQYF. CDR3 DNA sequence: TGTGCCAGCAGCTTAGCCCTAGCGGGGAGCACAGATACGCAGTATTTT. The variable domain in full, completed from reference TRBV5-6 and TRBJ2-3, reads DAGVTQSPTHLIKTRGQQVTLRCSPKSGHDTVSWYQQALGQGPQFIFQYYEEEERQRGNFPDRFSGHQFPNYSSELNVNALLLGDSALYLCASSLALAGSTDTQYFGPGTRLTVL.

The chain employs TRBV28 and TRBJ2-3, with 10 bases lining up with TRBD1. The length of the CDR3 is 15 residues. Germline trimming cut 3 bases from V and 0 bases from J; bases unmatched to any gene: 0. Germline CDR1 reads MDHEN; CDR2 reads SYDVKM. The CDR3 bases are TGTGCCAGCAGTTTGGGACAGGGGAGCACAGATACGCAGTATTTT. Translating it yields CASSLGQGSTDTQYF.

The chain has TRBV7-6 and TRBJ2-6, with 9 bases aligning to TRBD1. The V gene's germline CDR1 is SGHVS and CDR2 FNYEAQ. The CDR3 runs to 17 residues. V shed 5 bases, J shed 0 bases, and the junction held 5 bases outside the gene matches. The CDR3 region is CASSKGQGNSGANVLTF. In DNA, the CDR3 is TGTGCCAGCAGCAAGGGACAGGGAAACTCTGGGGCCAACGTCCTGACTTTC. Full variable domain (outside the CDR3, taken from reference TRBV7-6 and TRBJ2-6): GAGVSQSPRYKVTKRGQDVALRCDPISGHVSLYWYRQALGQGPEFLTYFNYEAQQDKSGLPNDRFSAERPEGSISTLTIQRTEQRDSAMYRCASSKGQGNSGANVLTFGAGSRLTVL.

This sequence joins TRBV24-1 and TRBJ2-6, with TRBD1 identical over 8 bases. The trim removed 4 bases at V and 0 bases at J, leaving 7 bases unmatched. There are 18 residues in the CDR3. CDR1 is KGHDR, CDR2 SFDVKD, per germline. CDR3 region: CATSDPGQASSGANVLTF. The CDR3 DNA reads TGTGCCACCAGTGACCCGGGACAGGCGAGCTCTGGGGCCAACGTCCTGACTTTC.

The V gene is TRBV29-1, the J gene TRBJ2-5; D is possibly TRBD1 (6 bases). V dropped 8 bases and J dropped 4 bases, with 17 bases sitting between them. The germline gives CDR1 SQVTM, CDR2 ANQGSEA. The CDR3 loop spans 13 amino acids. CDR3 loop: CSHNEGVGETQYF. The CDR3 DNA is TGCAGCCACAACGAGGGGGTAGGAGAGACCCAGTACTTC.

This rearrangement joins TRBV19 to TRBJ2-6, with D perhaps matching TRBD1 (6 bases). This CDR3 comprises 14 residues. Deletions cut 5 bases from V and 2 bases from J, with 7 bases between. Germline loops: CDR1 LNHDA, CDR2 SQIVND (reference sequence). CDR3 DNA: TGTGCCAGTAGTCAGGGGACTGGGGCCAACGTCCTGACTTTC. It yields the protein CASSQGTGANVLTF.

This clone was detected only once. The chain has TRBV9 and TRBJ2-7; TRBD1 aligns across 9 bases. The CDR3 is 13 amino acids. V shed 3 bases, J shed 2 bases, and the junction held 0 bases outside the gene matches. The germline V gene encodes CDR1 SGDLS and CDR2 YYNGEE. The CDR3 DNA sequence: TGTGCCAGCAGCGGACAGGGGGCCTACGAGCAGTACTTC. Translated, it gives CASSGQGAYEQYF.

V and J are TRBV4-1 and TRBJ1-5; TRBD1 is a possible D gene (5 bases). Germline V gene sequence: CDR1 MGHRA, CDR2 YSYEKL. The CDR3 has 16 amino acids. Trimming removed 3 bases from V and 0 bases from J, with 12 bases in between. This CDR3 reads CASSHTAGGSNQPQHF. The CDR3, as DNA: TGCGCCAGCAGCCATACTGCGGGGGGTAGCAATCAGCCCCAGCATTTT.

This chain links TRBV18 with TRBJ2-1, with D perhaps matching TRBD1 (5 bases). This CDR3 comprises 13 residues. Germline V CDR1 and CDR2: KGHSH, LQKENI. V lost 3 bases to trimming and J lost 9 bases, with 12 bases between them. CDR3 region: CASSPSEDTEQFF. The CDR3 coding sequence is TGTGCCAGCTCACCCAGTGAGGACACTGAGCAGTTCTTC.

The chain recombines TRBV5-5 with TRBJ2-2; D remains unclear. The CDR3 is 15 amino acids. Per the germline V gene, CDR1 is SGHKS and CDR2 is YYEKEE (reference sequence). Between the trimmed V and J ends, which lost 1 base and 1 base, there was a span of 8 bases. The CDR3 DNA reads TGTGCCAGCAGCTTGAGAGATATGAACACCGGGGAGCTGTTTTTT. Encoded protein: CASSLRDMNTGELFF.

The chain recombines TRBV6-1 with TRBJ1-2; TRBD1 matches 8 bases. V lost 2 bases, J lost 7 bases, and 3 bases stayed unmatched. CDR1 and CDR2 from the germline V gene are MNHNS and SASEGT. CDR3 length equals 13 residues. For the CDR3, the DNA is TGTGCCAGCAGTGAAAGGACAGGGAGTGGCTACACCTTC. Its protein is CASSERTGSGYTF.

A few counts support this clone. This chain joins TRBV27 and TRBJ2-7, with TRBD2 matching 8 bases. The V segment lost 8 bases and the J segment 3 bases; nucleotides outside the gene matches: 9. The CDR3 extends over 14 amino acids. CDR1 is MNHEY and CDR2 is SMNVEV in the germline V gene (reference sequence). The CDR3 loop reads CASGSSGGVYEQYF. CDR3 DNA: TGTGCCAGCGGATCCAGCGGGGGCGTCTACGAGCAGTACTTC.

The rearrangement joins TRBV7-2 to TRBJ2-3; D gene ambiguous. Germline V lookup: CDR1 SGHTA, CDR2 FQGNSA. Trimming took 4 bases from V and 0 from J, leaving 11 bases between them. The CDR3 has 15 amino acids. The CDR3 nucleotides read TGTGCCAGCAGCTCCTACCAAAGAAGCACAGATACGCAGTATTTT. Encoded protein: CASSSYQRSTDTQYF.

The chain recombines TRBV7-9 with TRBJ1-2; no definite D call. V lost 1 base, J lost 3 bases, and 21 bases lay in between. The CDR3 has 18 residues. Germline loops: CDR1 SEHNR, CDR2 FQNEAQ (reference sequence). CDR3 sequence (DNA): TGTGCCAGCAGCTTAGTCCTTTCTAGGCAAGGCCTTTACTATGGCTACACCTTC. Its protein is CASSLVLSRQGLYYGYTF.

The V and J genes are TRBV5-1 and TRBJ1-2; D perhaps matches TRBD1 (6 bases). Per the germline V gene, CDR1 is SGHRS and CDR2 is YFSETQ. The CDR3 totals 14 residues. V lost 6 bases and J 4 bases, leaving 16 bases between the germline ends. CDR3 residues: CASTPQGTVYGYTF. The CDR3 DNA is TGCGCCAGCACCCCGCAGGGGACCGTCTATGGCTACACCTTC. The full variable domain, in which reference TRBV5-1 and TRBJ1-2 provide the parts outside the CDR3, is KAGVTQTPRYLIKTRGQQVTLSCSPISGHRSVSWYQQTPGQGLQFLFEYFSETQRNKGNFPGRFSGRQFSNSRSEMNVSTLELGDSALYLCASTPQGTVYGYTFGSGTRLTVV.